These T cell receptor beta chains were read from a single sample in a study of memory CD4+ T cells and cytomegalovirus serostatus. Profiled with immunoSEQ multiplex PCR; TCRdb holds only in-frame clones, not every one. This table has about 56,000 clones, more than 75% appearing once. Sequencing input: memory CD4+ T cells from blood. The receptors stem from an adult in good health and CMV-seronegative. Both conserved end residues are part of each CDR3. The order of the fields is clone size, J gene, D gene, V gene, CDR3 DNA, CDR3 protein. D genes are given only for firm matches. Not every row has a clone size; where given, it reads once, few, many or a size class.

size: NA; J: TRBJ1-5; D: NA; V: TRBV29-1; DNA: TGCAGCGTTGAAGTGGGTGGACAGCCCCAGCATTTT; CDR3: CSVEVGGQPQHF
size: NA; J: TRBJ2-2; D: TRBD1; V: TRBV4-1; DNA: TGCGCCAGCAGCCCAAAGATGGACAGGGTAATCACCGGGGAGCTGTTTTTT; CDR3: CASSPKMDRVITGELFF
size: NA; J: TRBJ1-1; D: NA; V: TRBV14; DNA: TGTGCCAGCAGCCCATCGGGGGGTTGGACTGAAGCTTTCTTT; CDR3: CASSPSGGWTEAFF
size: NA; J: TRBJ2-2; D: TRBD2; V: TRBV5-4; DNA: TGTGCCAGCAGCCCGGTGCCGACGGGGGGCACCGGGGAGCTGTTTTTT; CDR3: CASSPVPTGGTGELFF
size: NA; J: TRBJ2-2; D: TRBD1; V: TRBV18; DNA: TGTGCCAGCTCACCGGGACAGGCGAACACCGGGGAGCTGTTTTTT; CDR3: CASSPGQANTGELFF
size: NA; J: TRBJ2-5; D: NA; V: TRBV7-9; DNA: TGTGCCAGCAGCTTAGCCCTAGCGCAGGGGAAGGAGACCCAGTACTTC; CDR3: CASSLALAQGKETQYF
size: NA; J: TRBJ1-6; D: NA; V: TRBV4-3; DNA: TGCGCCAGCAGCCAAGTTGATTTTTTCAATTCACCCCTCCACTTT; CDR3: CASSQVDFFNSPLHF
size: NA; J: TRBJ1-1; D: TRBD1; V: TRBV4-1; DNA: TGCGCCAGCAGCCGCGTAGGACAGGCTGAAGCTTTCTTT; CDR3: CASSRVGQAEAFF
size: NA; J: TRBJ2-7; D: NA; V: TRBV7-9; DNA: TGTGCCAGCAGCTCAGGAATCTACGAGCAGTACTTC; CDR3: CASSSGIYEQYF
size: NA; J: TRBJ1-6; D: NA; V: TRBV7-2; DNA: TGTGCCAGCAGCTCCCGACAGACCTCCTATAATTCACCCCTCCACTTT; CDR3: CASSSRQTSYNSPLHF
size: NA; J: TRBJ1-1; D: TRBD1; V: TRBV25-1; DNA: TGTGCCAGCAGTGAATTTACAGGGGGCTCGGACTTAGGCACTGAAGCTTTCTTT; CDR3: CASSEFTGGSDLGTEAFF
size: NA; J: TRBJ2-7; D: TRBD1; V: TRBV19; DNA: TGTGCCAGTAGCCACCGGGACAGAAACGAGCAGTACTTC; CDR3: CASSHRDRNEQYF
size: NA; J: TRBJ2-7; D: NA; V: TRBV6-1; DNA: TGTGCCAGCAGTGAGATTATAGCCCTCCACGAGCAGTACTTC; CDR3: CASSEIIALHEQYF
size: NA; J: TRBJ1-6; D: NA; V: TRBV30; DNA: TGTGCCTGGAGTAGGACCGGCTCACCCCTCCACTTT; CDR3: CAWSRTGSPLHF
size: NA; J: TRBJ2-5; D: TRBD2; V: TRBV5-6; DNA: TGTGCCAGCAGCTTGGCTAGCGGAGGGGAGACCCAGTACTTC; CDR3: CASSLASGGETQYF
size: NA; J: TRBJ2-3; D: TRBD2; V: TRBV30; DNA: TGTGCCTGGAGTGTCCTTGGGGGGGGAATGCAGTATTTT; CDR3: CAWSVLGGGMQYF
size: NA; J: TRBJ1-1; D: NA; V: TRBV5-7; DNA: TGTGCCAGCAGCCCAGAAGCTTTCTTT; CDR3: CASSPEAFF
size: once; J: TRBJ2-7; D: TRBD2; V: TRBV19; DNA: TGTGCCAGTAGTTTTAAGGGACTAGCCGACTACGAGCAGTACTTC; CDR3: CASSFKGLADYEQYF
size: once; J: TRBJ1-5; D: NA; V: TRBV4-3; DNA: TGCGCCAGCAGCCAAGCCATAGCACAGGGAGGTTATCAGCCCCAGCATTTT; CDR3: CASSQAIAQGGYQPQHF
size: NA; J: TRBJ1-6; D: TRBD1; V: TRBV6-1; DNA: TGTGCCAGCAGTGCCCGACAGGGCCCCTTCTATTCACCCCTCCACTTT; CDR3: CASSARQGPFYSPLHF
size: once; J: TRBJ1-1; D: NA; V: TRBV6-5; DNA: TGTGCCAGCGTTTCGGGAACTGAAGCTTTCTTT; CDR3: CASVSGTEAFF
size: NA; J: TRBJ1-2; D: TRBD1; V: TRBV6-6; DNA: TGTGCCAGCGGGTACAGGGGGGATGGCTACACCTTC; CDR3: CASGYRGDGYTF
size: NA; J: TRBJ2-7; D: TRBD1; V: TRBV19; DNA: TGTGCCAGTAGTATAGCCCCGGGACAGAGACCCTACGAGCAGTACTTC; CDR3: CASSIAPGQRPYEQYF
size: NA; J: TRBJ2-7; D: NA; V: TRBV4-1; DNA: TGCGCCAGCAGCCACGGACACCTTGGTGTCTACGAGCAGTACTTC; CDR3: CASSHGHLGVYEQYF
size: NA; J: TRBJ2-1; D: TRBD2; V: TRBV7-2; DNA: TGTGCCAGCAGCTTAAAACTAGCGGGGGACTCCAATGAGCAGTTCTTC; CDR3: CASSLKLAGDSNEQFF
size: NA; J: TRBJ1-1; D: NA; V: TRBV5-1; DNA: TGCGCCAGCAGCTTGAGGGGGAGTGGGCTGAACACTGAAGCTTTCTTT; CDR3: CASSLRGSGLNTEAFF
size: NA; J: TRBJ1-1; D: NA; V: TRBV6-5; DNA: TGTGCCAGCAGTTACTCGCCAAGGGGAGGGAAGGCTGAAGCTTTCTTT; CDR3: CASSYSPRGGKAEAFF
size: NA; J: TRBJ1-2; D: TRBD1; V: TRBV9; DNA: TGTGCCAGCAGCGCCACGGACAGGGATGGCTACACCTTC; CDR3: CASSATDRDGYTF
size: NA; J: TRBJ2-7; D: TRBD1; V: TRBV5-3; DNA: TGTGCCAGAAGCTCGTCCGGGACAGCCTACGAGCAGTACTTC; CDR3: CARSSSGTAYEQYF
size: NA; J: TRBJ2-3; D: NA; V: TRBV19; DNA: TGTGCCAGTAGTGCCCGAATCACAGATACGCAGTATTTT; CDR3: CASSARITDTQYF
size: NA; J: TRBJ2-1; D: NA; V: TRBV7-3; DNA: TGTGCCAGCAGCTTTGGGACTCTCGGGGATGAGCAGTTCTTC; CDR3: CASSFGTLGDEQFF
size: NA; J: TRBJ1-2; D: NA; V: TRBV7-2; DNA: TGTGCCAGCAGCTTTAGCACAGGCCTCTATGGCTACACCTTC; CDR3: CASSFSTGLYGYTF
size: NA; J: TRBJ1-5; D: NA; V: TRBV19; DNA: TGTGCCAGTAGTATAAAAGGGGCGGCAGGGAATCAGCCCCAGCATTTT; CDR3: CASSIKGAAGNQPQHF
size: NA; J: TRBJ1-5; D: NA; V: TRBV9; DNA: TGTGCCAGCAGCGTGGAAGGATTGAGCAATCAGCCCCAGCATTTT; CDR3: CASSVEGLSNQPQHF
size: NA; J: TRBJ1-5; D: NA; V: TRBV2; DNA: TGTGCCAGCAGTGTAGAACTATTTCAGCCCCAGCATTTT; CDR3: CASSVELFQPQHF
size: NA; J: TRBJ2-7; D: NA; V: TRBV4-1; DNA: TGCGCCAGCAGCCAAAACAGTGGGAGCTCCTACGAGCAGTACTTC; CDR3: CASSQNSGSSYEQYF
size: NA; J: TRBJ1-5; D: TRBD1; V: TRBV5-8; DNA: TGTGCCAGCAGCTTGGGAGTGACAGGGGTCGGACAGCCCCAGCATTTT; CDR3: CASSLGVTGVGQPQHF
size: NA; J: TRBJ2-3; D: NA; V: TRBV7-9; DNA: TGTGCCAGCACGCGCTCAGGGAGCACAGATACGCAGTATTTT; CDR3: CASTRSGSTDTQYF
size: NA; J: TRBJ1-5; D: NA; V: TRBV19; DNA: TGTGCCAGTAGTATTTTTGGACGTTTCAATCAGCCCCAGCATTTT; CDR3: CASSIFGRFNQPQHF
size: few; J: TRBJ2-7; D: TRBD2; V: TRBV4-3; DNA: TGCGCCAGCAGCCCCGAGCGGGGGCCTTTGTTCGAGCAGTACTTC; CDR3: CASSPERGPLFEQYF
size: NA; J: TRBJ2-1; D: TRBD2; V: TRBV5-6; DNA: TGTGCCAGCAGCACGGGACTAGCGGGGGGGCTTGGCAATGAGCAGTTCTTC; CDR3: CASSTGLAGGLGNEQFF